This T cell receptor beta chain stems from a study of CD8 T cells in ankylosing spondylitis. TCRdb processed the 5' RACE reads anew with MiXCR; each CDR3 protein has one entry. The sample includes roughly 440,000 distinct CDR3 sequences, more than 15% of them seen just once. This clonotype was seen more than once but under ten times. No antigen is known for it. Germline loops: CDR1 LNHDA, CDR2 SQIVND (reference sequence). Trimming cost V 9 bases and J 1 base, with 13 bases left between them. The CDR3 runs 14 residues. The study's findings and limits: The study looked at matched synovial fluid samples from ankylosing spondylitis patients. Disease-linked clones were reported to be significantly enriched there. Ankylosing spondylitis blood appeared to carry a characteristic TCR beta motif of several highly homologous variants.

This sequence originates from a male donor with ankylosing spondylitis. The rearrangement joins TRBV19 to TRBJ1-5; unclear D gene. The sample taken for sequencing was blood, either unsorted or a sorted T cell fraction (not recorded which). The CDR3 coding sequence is TGTGCCAGCTTAGTCCCTGGGAGCAATCAGCCCCAGCATTTT. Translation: CASLVPGSNQPQHF.